This is a list of T cell receptor beta chains from one sample in a study of control samples from healthy donors and cancer patients. Clones were read by immunoSEQ multiplex PCR, and TCRdb kept only the in-frame ones, dropping some. The table lists over 150,000 clones, around 94% of them singletons, with 14% in the top ten. Material: PBMCs. The receptor source for this set is a man aged 60-69 years with colorectal cancer. Both conserved end residues are part of each CDR3. D genes are given only for firm matches.

TRBV10-1,TRBJ2-1,TRBD1,CASSESYGQAFNEQFF
TRBV24-1,TRBJ2-5,NA,CATSVRAQETQYF
TRBV5-1,TRBJ1-3,TRBD1,CASSLEEGASGNTIYF
TRBV24-1,TRBJ1-1,TRBD1,CATKQAGGDTEAFF
TRBV14,TRBJ2-2,NA,CASSQVFGGTGELFF
TRBV2,TRBJ1-2,NA,CASFLRGNYGYTF
TRBV19,TRBJ2-5,NA,CASSQRAGETQYF
TRBV9,TRBJ2-3,TRBD1,CASSAQGADTQYF
TRBV6-6,TRBJ1-5,TRBD1,CASSSGQGNQPQHF
TRBV6-5,TRBJ2-5,NA,CASSMGAQETQYF